The 32 T cell receptor beta chains given below trace back to one sample, sequenced in a study of cytomegalovirus exposure and HLA in healthy donors. Some clones are missing from TCRdb's copy, which holds only in-frame ones; the method was immunoSEQ multiplex PCR. Seen here are some 76,000 clones, around 94% observed once, and the top ten hold approximately 3.4%. Material: PBMCs. These TCRs come from a woman between 18 and 29 years old in good health and CMV-seropositive.

This clone showed up just once. The chain recombines TRBV4-3 with TRBJ2-5, with D uncertain. The CDR3 extends over 16 amino acids. The V end lost 3 bases, the J end lost 1 base, and 15 bases lay between the germline ends. Germline V CDR1 and CDR2: LGHNA, YSLEER. CDR3 bases: TGCGCCAGCAGCCAGGCAGTTGGGCAGCCCCAAGAGACCCAGTACTTC. Residues: CASSQAVGQPQETQYF.

The chain couples TRBV4-1 to TRBJ1-3; tentatively, D is TRBD1 (6 bases). Trimming pared 4 bases from V and 0 bases from J, leaving 13 bases between. Germline V gene sequence: CDR1 MGHRA, CDR2 YSYEKL. The CDR3 runs 16 residues. For the CDR3, the DNA is TGCGCCAGCAGCCTTTTCGGGACAAACTCTGGAAACACCATATATTTT. Amino acids: CASSLFGTNSGNTIYF.

The chain uses TRBV28 and TRBJ2-7; D uncertain. The germline V and J ends were trimmed by 6 bases and 2 bases, with 8 bases remaining between them. Per the germline V gene, CDR1 is MDHEN and CDR2 is SYDVKM. The CDR3 extends over 12 amino acids. The CDR3 DNA reads as TGTGCCAGCAGCTCTCCCCCCTACGAGCAGTACTTC. This encodes CASSSPPYEQYF.

The rearrangement uses TRBV9 and TRBJ1-1; TRBD1 is a possible D gene (6 bases). Germline-derived CDR1 and CDR2 are SGDLS and YYNGEE. This CDR3 has 14 amino acids. The V end lost 4 bases, the J end lost 0 bases, and 10 bases lay between the germline ends. The CDR3 is CASSPGQLNTEAFF. In DNA, the CDR3 is TGTGCCAGCAGCCCTGGACAGTTGAACACTGAAGCTTTCTTT.

The rearrangement joins TRBV19 to TRBJ2-1, with a possible D match to TRBD1 (6 bases). In germline, CDR1 is LNHDA, CDR2 SQIVND (reference sequence). CDR3 size: 15 residues. With 6 bases removed from V and 2 bases from J, the gap between germline ends came to 14 bases. The CDR3 here is CASSTTGSPYNEQFF. The CDR3 coding sequence is TGTGCCAGTAGCACTACAGGGAGCCCCTACAATGAGCAGTTCTTC.

The chain combines TRBV6-6 with TRBJ1-5; 8 nucleotides align to TRBD1. The J segment lost 2 bases and the V segment lost 6 bases, leaving 6 bases of the junction unmatched. Germline CDR1 and CDR2: MNHNY and SVGAGI (reference sequence). The CDR3 length is 15 residues. The chain's CDR3 is CASSPGQGGNQPQHF. The CDR3 DNA reads as TGTGCCAGCAGCCCCGGACAGGGTGGCAATCAGCCCCAGCATTTT.

CDR3: CASSYILREQYF. CDR3 coding DNA: TGCGCCAGCAGTTACATCCTCCGAGAGCAGTACTTC. This chain joins TRBV10-2 and TRBJ2-7; D gene unclear. Trimming took 5 bases from V and 7 from J, leaving 12 bases between them. Germline V gives CDR1 WSHSY, CDR2 SAAADI. This CDR3 comprises 12 residues.

The chain combines TRBV2 with TRBJ1-4; D may be TRBD1 (5 bases). V dropped 3 bases and J dropped 13 bases, with 12 bases sitting between them. Germline-derived CDR1 and CDR2 are SNHLY and FYNNEI. This CDR3 comprises 12 residues. The DNA of the CDR3 is TGTGCCAGCAGTGAGACGACAGAGCCACTGTTTTTT. It codes for CASSETTEPLFF. Based on the CDR3 plus reference TRBV2 and TRBJ1-4, the full variable domain is EPEVTQTPSHQVTQMGQEVILRCVPISNHLYFYWYRQILGQKVEFLVSFYNNEISEKSEIFDDQFSVERPDGSNFTLKIRSTKLEDSAMYFCASSETTEPLFFGSGTQLSVL.

The CDR3 region has the DNA TGTGCCAGTAGTATCTCAGGATATACCTACGAGCAGTACTTC. This sequence encodes CASSISGYTYEQYF. The genes are TRBV19 and TRBJ2-7; D remains unclear. This CDR3 has 14 amino acids. Trimming pared 3 bases from V and 2 bases from J, leaving 11 bases between. The germline CDR1 and CDR2 sequences are LNHDA and SQIVND (reference sequence).

The chain joins TRBV9 to TRBJ1-2, with 8 bases that match TRBD1. Germline-derived CDR1 and CDR2 are SGDLS and YYNGEE. The CDR3 contains 14 residues. V gave up 1 base and J gave up 8 bases; unmatched junction bases: 7. The CDR3 here is CASSVQGASWGYTF. The CDR3 coding sequence is TGTGCCAGCAGCGTACAGGGGGCCTCGTGGGGCTACACCTTC.

The CDR3 sequence is CASSPSPREAYEQYF. The CDR3 nucleotides are TGTGCCAGCAGCCCCTCACCCCGGGAGGCATACGAGCAGTACTTC. The chain joins TRBV11-2 to TRBJ2-7; 7 positions match TRBD2. Germline values: CDR1 SGHAT, CDR2 FQNNGV. The CDR3 is made up of 15 amino acids. Germline trimming cut 5 bases from V and 4 bases from J; bases unmatched to any gene: 11.

V usage is TRBV4-3 and J usage is TRBJ2-7; D may be TRBD2 (6 bases). CDR3 length: 17 amino acids. Germline V gene lookup returns CDR1 LGHNA and CDR2 YSLEER. The germline V and J ends were trimmed by 1 base and 5 bases, with 21 bases remaining between them. The CDR3 DNA reads TGCGCCAGCAGCCAAGGAGGCGGGACGAAGGGGCTCCACGAGCAGTACTTC. Translation: CASSQGGGTKGLHEQYF.

The chain links TRBV4-2 to TRBJ2-7, with D possibly being TRBD1 (6 bases). Germline V CDR1 and CDR2: LGHNA, YNFKEQ. The CDR3 extends over 13 amino acids. V lost 0 bases and J lost 6, with 9 bases in between. The CDR3 bases are TGTGCCAGCAGCCAAGAGAGCAGGGGCGAGCAGTACTTC. It yields the protein CASSQESRGEQYF.

The chain has TRBV19 and TRBJ1-2; D is ambiguous. CDR1 and CDR2 from the germline V gene are LNHDA and SQIVND (reference sequence). The CDR3 runs to 14 residues. Between the trimmed V and J ends, which lost 4 bases and 7 bases, there was a span of 16 bases. Here the CDR3 reads CASSSVSVFGGYTF. The CDR3 DNA reads TGTGCCAGTAGTAGTGTTTCGGTCTTCGGTGGCTACACCTTC.

The gene calls are TRBV5-4 and TRBJ1-1, with 8 nucleotides matching TRBD1. The germline gives CDR1 SGHNT, CDR2 YYREEE (reference sequence). This CDR3 has 15 amino acids. The ends lost 5 bases at V and 3 bases at J; junction bases unmatched: 9. CDR3 sequence reads: CASRGPDRGHTEAFF. The CDR3 DNA sequence: TGTGCCAGCAGGGGGCCCGACAGGGGACACACTGAAGCTTTCTTT.

The chain employs TRBV7-9 and TRBJ2-7, with a possible D match to TRBD1 (6 bases). Germline lookup yields CDR1 SEHNR and CDR2 FQNEAQ (reference sequence). V shed 4 bases and J shed 3 bases, with 16 bases lying between them. The CDR3 loop spans 15 amino acids. The CDR3, as DNA: TGTGCCAGCAGCTCATTCAGGGGTTTCGGCTACGAGCAGTACTTC. Translation gives CASSSFRGFGYEQYF.

The chain carries TRBV7-9 and TRBJ2-1; possible D gene TRBD2, 6 bases. The germline V gene encodes CDR1 SEHNR and CDR2 FQNEAQ (reference sequence). This CDR3 has 15 residues. Deletions cut 3 bases from V and 0 bases from J, with 9 bases between. This chain's CDR3 is CASSFGGSSYNEQFF. DNA of the CDR3: TGTGCCAGCAGCTTCGGAGGGAGCTCCTACAATGAGCAGTTCTTC.

The rearrangement joins TRBV18 to TRBJ1-4; no clear D gene. The CDR3 runs to 14 residues. CDR1 is KGHSH, CDR2 LQKENI, per germline. V was clipped by 2 bases and J by 8 bases, with 12 bases between them. DNA for the CDR3: TGTGCCAGCTCACCAGAGCGGATAAGGGAAAAACTGTTTTTT. Residues: CASSPERIREKLFF.

This chain connects TRBV28 to TRBJ2-7, with D perhaps TRBD2 (5 bases). There are 12 residues in the CDR3. V dropped 5 bases and J dropped 6 bases, with 11 bases sitting between them. In germline, CDR1 is MDHEN, CDR2 SYDVKM. The CDR3 bases are TGTGCCAGCAGTCTCCGGGGTGGCGAGCAGTACTTC. Protein product: CASSLRGGEQYF. Complete variable domain (other parts from reference TRBV28 and TRBJ2-7): DVKVTQSSRYLVKRTGEKVFLECVQDMDHENMFWYRQDPGLGLRLIYFSYDVKMKEKGDIPEGYSVSREKKERFSLILESASTNQTSMYLCASSLRGGEQYFGPGTRLTVT.

This clone was recorded a few times. CDR3 amino acids: CASSPAKGTYEQYF. The CDR3 coding sequence is TGTGCCAGCAGCCCGGCCAAGGGGACCTACGAGCAGTACTTC. The genes are TRBV28 and TRBJ2-7; weak D call: TRBD1 (5 bases). The CDR3 has 14 residues. Trimming removed 6 bases from V and 2 bases from J, with 14 bases in between. Per the germline V gene, CDR1 is MDHEN and CDR2 is SYDVKM.

V gene TRBV6-4 combines with J gene TRBJ2-5; TRBD1 matches at 9 bases. The CDR3 extends over 19 amino acids. V trimming: 4 bases; J trimming: 5 bases; junction bases outside the gene matches: 20. The germline gives CDR1 MRHNA, CDR2 SNTAGT. This chain's CDR3 is CASSVSRGRDRATPETQYF. DNA of the CDR3: TGTGCCAGCAGTGTTAGCCGGGGTAGGGACAGGGCGACTCCGGAGACCCAGTACTTC.

This rearrangement joins TRBV28 to TRBJ1-5, with D unclear. V lost 4 bases, J lost 5 bases, and 24 bases lay in between. Germline CDR1 is MDHEN and CDR2 is SYDVKM. The CDR3 length is 18 residues. CDR3 in amino acids: CASSWNWGENRPDQPQHF. CDR3 sequence (DNA): TGTGCCAGCAGTTGGAATTGGGGAGAAAATCGACCAGATCAGCCCCAGCATTTT.

V gene TRBV5-1 combines with J gene TRBJ1-5; 7 bases fit TRBD1. The CDR3 is 15 residues long. Unmatched junction bases numbered 5, after V lost 0 bases and J lost 5 bases. Germline CDR1 SGHRS, CDR2 YFSETQ. CDR3 in amino acids: CASSLEGQKDQPQHF. The CDR3 nucleotides are TGCGCCAGCAGCTTGGAGGGACAGAAAGATCAGCCCCAGCATTTT.

The V gene is TRBV19, the J gene TRBJ2-3, with 9 bases lining up with TRBD2. This CDR3 contains 15 residues. V was clipped by 3 bases and J by 4 bases; unmatched bases: 5. CDR1 is LNHDA, CDR2 SQIVND, per germline (reference sequence). CDR3 in amino acids: CASSIVRGGSDTQYF. The CDR3 region has the DNA TGTGCCAGTAGTATCGTGCGGGGGGGGTCAGATACGCAGTATTTT.

The chain is built from TRBV6-5 and TRBJ2-7, with TRBD2 as a possible D gene (5 bases). This CDR3 spans 12 amino acids. Germline CDR1 reads MNHEY; CDR2 reads SVGAGI. V shed 8 bases and J shed 2 bases, with 10 bases lying between them. DNA of the CDR3: TGTGCCAGCGGAGGCGGAACCTACGAGCAGTACTTC. Translation gives CASGGGTYEQYF.

This chain connects TRBV19 to TRBJ1-1; TRBD1 matches 7 bases. Losses at the gene ends were 4 bases for V and 4 bases for J; bases not matched to a gene: 3. The CDR3 is made up of 13 amino acids. From germline, CDR1 is LNHDA and CDR2 SQIVND (reference sequence). CDR3 protein: CASSTGQSTEAFF. In DNA, the CDR3 is TGTGCCAGTAGTACGGGACAGTCCACTGAAGCTTTCTTT.

CDR3 sequence: CASRGDNNYGYTF. CDR3 coding DNA: TGTGCCAGCAGGGGGGACAACAACTATGGCTACACCTTC. This chain connects TRBV2 to TRBJ1-2; tentatively, D is TRBD1 (6 bases). The germline CDR1 and CDR2 sequences are SNHLY and FYNNEI. V dropped 6 bases and J dropped 2 bases, with 10 bases sitting between them. The CDR3 is 13 amino acids.

The chain has TRBV27 and TRBJ2-3; no clear D. The germline CDR1 and CDR2 sequences are MNHEY and SMNVEV (reference sequence). The CDR3 totals 14 residues. With 2 bases removed from V and 3 bases from J, the gap between germline ends came to 9 bases. Here the CDR3 DNA reads TGTGCCAGCAGTTTACAGATACAGACAGATACGCAGTATTTT. It yields the protein CASSLQIQTDTQYF.

This clone was recorded a few times. V and J are TRBV6-1 and TRBJ1-2; the D gene is possibly TRBD1 (6 bases). This CDR3 comprises 14 residues. V lost 5 bases, J lost 5 bases, and 15 bases lay in between. The germline V gene encodes CDR1 MNHNS and CDR2 SASEGT. The CDR3 nucleotides are TGTGCCAGCAGTCCCGGGACAACTATGTATGGCTACACCTTC. Translating it yields CASSPGTTMYGYTF.

J is TRBJ1-6 and V is TRBV23-1; TRBD1 aligns across 7 bases. TRBV23-1 is sorted into the ORF group, with uncertain function. The CDR3 sequence is 14 residues long. V was pared by 6 bases and J by 5 bases, with 4 bases of the junction left unmatched. The CDR3 reads CASRGTVNNSPLHF. The CDR3 nucleotides read TGCGCCAGCAGGGGGACAGTCAATAATTCACCCCTCCACTTT.

The rearrangement uses TRBV7-3 and TRBJ1-5, with 11 bases lining up with TRBD1. The V segment lost 1 base and the J segment 7 bases; nucleotides outside the gene matches: 6. CDR1 and CDR2 (germline): SGHTA, FQGTGA. This CDR3 spans 16 amino acids. In DNA, the CDR3 is TGTGCCAGCAGCTTAAGGGACAGGGGGTCTATCCAGCCCCAGCATTTT. This codes for CASSLRDRGSIQPQHF.

This sequence joins TRBV7-8 and TRBJ2-7, with 7 bases lining up with TRBD2. The length of the CDR3 is 19 residues. After removal of 5 bases from V and 1 base from J, the junction contained 20 bases not matched to a gene. From germline, CDR1 is SGHVS and CDR2 FQNEAQ. The CDR3 nucleotides are TGTGCCAGCAGCACTACCACAAACGCAGCGGGGATCACTTCCTACGAGCAGTACTTC. The encoded protein is CASSTTTNAAGITSYEQYF. The variable domain in full, completed from reference TRBV7-8 and TRBJ2-7, reads GAGVSQSPRYKVAKRGQDVALRCDPISGHVSLFWYQQALGQGPEFLTYFQNEAQLDKSGLPSDRFFAERPEGSVSTLKIQRTQQEDSAVYLCASSTTTNAAGITSYEQYFGPGTRLTVT.